The clone carrying this T cell receptor (beta chain) was seen at least ten times. The sample comes from a study of T-cell reconstitution after alpha-beta-depleted transplantation in children. Trimming cost V 1 base and J 1 base, with 11 bases left between them. This CDR3 is 14 amino acids long. Per germline, CDR1 SQVTM and CDR2 ANQGSEA. Molecular barcoding with unique molecular identifiers was used for the TCRbeta library. TCRdb used MiXCR to reprocess the PCR reads, holding one entry per CDR3 protein. The sample holds under 250,000 distinct CDR3 sequences, 20% to 30% seen once. The sample here was PBMCs, mostly from graft donor cells, taken 360 days after TCRalphabeta/CD19-depleted stem cell transplant. The chain recombines TRBV29-1 with TRBJ2-7, with D perhaps TRBD2 (7 bases). The receptor was isolated from a female patient aged 2-10 years who had a stem cell transplant for congenital amegakaryocytic thrombocytopenia, so the T cells may come from the graft donor. DNA of the CDR3: TGCAGCGTTGAAGGGAGCGGGACATCCTACGAGCAGTACTTC. Amino acids: CSVEGSGTSYEQYF.